The T cell receptor (beta chain) described here comes from a study of molecular identifiers for immune sequencing clone quantification. General study points: Whereas clones above 20 RNA copies held under 1% of naive-cell molecules, they held over 98% of effector molecules.

Sorted naive CD8 T cells, 20,000 to 1,000,000, were sequenced from 10%, 30% or 50% RNA. Naive CD8 T cells were sorted, and the gate applied was CD8+CD4-CCR7+CD45RA+. The V and J ends lost 1 base and 1 base, in that order; junction bases with no gene match: 2. This CDR3 is 15 amino acids long. The germline V gene encodes CDR1 SGHAT and CDR2 FQNNGV. This clonotype was seen more than once but under ten times. Its antigen is still unknown. The use of previously described methods and listed TCR primers produced the bulk TCR libraries. Each CDR3 protein gets one entry after TCRdb re-called the PCR reads with MiXCR. The data contain 97,000 or so distinct CDR3 sequences, 35% of them seen just once; the ten biggest clones take up less than 10%.

The receptor was derived from a human donor in good health. Some libraries in this study had Jurkat cell RNA spiked in. Sample: naive CD8+ T cells from blood, with Jurkat cell RNA spiked in. Subset specified: FACS-sorted CD8+CD4-CCR7+CD45RA+ naive T cells. The chain combines TRBV11-2 with TRBJ2-7, with 9 bases identical to TRBD2. The CDR3 here is CASSLAAGGSYEQYF. The CDR3 region has the DNA TGTGCCAGCAGCTTAGCCGCGGGAGGGTCCTACGAGCAGTACTTC.